The sequence of this TCR beta chain was determined in a study of T cell repertoires in cytomegalovirus infection. Overall study: Matching HLA type, along with CMV infection, was indicated by public TCR beta signatures.

The CDR3 loop spans 15 amino acids. The V and J ends lost 6 bases and 4 bases respectively, with 18 bases between them. Germline CDR1 reads SNHLY; CDR2 reads FYNNEI. TCRdb re-analysed the reads in MiXCR, keeping a single row per CDR3 protein. Found here are 680,000 or so distinct CDR3 sequences, 35% to 45% of them singletons; the top ten hold 2.5% to 3.5%. This clonotype was recorded many times. Sequences were obtained from PBMCs. This TCR was sampled from a human donor in good health (CMV status not recorded). Some clones in this sample may be carry-over from other donors' samples. The chain combines TRBV2 with TRBJ1-2, with D possibly TRBD1 on 6 matching bases. The CDR3 nucleotides are TGTGCCAGCAGAGAGGGCTGGGGGCGAGGCTATGGCTACACCTTC. Protein sequence: CASREGWGRGYGYTF. The complete variable domain, with remaining parts taken from reference TRBV2 and TRBJ1-2, reads EPEVTQTPSHQVTQMGQEVILRCVPISNHLYFYWYRQILGQKVEFLVSFYNNEISEKSEIFDDQFSVERPDGSNFTLKIRSTKLEDSAMYFCASREGWGRGYGYTFGSGTRLTVV.